The rows below give T cell receptor beta chains drawn from one sample of a study of vaccination and CD4 T cells after COVID-19. Their cognate antigens are unknown. Using its own MiXCR run on the PCR reads, TCRdb lists one record per CDR3 protein. Found here are about 7,200 distinct CDR3 sequences, over 60% of them singletons; the top ten hold more than 30%. The sample was CD4+ T cells from blood, cultured in vitro. These receptors were taken from a human donor who had recovered from COVID-19. CDR3s include the opening cysteine and the closing phenylalanine or tryptophan. Fields, in order: clone size, J gene, D gene, V gene, CDR3 DNA, CDR3 protein. D genes are given only for firm matches. Clone size is given for some rows only: seen once, a few or many times, or a class if the clone is expanded.

clone size: -; J gene: TRBJ1-2; D gene: -; V gene: TRBV4-1; CDR3 DNA: TGCGCCAGCAGCCCGAGCCTAGGGTATGGCTACACCTTC; CDR3 protein: CASSPSLGYGYTF
clone size: once; J gene: TRBJ2-5; D gene: TRBD1; V gene: TRBV19; CDR3 DNA: TGTGCCAGTAGTAGCCTCAGGGGGGAGACCCAGTACTTC; CDR3 protein: CASSSLRGETQYF
clone size: -; J gene: TRBJ1-2; D gene: TRBD1; V gene: TRBV2; CDR3 DNA: TGTGCCAGCAGCGTGACAGGGGCGGCTGGCTACACCTTC; CDR3 protein: CASSVTGAAGYTF
clone size: -; J gene: TRBJ1-1; D gene: -; V gene: TRBV6-5; CDR3 DNA: TGTGCCAGCAGTTACTCACAGGGCAGGAGCACTGAAGCTTTCTTT; CDR3 protein: CASSYSQGRSTEAFF
clone size: -; J gene: TRBJ2-3; D gene: TRBD2; V gene: TRBV19; CDR3 DNA: TGTGCCAGTAGTATACGGGGACTAGCGGGGGATAGCACAGATACGCAGTATTTT; CDR3 protein: CASSIRGLAGDSTDTQYF
clone size: -; J gene: TRBJ1-6; D gene: TRBD1; V gene: TRBV9; CDR3 DNA: TGTGCCAGCAGCGTAGGACAGGGGTTTACACCCCTCCACTTT; CDR3 protein: CASSVGQGFTPLHF
clone size: -; J gene: TRBJ1-1; D gene: -; V gene: TRBV7-2; CDR3 DNA: TGTGCCAGCAGCTTTCGGGGGGGTATGAACACTGAAGCTTTCTTT; CDR3 protein: CASSFRGGMNTEAFF
clone size: -; J gene: TRBJ1-4; D gene: TRBD1; V gene: TRBV30; CDR3 DNA: TGTGCCTTGAGAATCCACGGGACAGCAAATGAAAAACTGTTTTTT; CDR3 protein: CALRIHGTANEKLFF
clone size: -; J gene: TRBJ2-3; D gene: TRBD2; V gene: TRBV4-1; CDR3 DNA: TGCGCCAGCAGCCAACTAGGACTAGCGGGGCCAGGGAGGGATACGCAGTATTTT; CDR3 protein: CASSQLGLAGPGRDTQYF
clone size: few; J gene: TRBJ1-1; D gene: TRBD1; V gene: TRBV4-2; CDR3 DNA: TGTGCCAGCAGCCAAGAAGGGGACAGGGGGCCCCGGGCTTTCTTT; CDR3 protein: CASSQEGDRGPRAFF
clone size: -; J gene: TRBJ2-1; D gene: TRBD2; V gene: TRBV20-1; CDR3 DNA: TGCAGTGCTTCAGGACTAGCGGGGGTTGGGGAGCAGTTCTTC; CDR3 protein: CSASGLAGVGEQFF
clone size: few; J gene: TRBJ1-2; D gene: -; V gene: TRBV25-1; CDR3 DNA: TGTGCCAGCAGTGACCCAGGACCAGACGGCTACACCTTC; CDR3 protein: CASSDPGPDGYTF
clone size: -; J gene: TRBJ2-7; D gene: -; V gene: TRBV20-1; CDR3 DNA: TGCAGTGCTGGGGGCAGAGGACTAGGCTCCTACGAGCAGTACTTC; CDR3 protein: CSAGGRGLGSYEQYF
clone size: once; J gene: TRBJ2-3; D gene: -; V gene: TRBV20-1; CDR3 DNA: TGCAGTGGTAGCGGCACAGATACGCAGTATTTT; CDR3 protein: CSGSGTDTQYF
clone size: -; J gene: TRBJ1-2; D gene: -; V gene: TRBV5-1; CDR3 DNA: TGCGCCAGCAGCTCTTCCAGGGGTGGCGGCTACACCTTC; CDR3 protein: CASSSSRGGGYTF
clone size: -; J gene: TRBJ1-2; D gene: -; V gene: TRBV2; CDR3 DNA: TGTGCCAGCAGTGAGCCCAGGGACTATGGCTACACCTTC; CDR3 protein: CASSEPRDYGYTF
clone size: few; J gene: TRBJ2-7; D gene: TRBD2; V gene: TRBV20-1; CDR3 DNA: TGCAGTGCTAGAGGTGAGGTTAGCGGGACCTACGAGCAGTACTTC; CDR3 protein: CSARGEVSGTYEQYF
clone size: -; J gene: TRBJ2-7; D gene: -; V gene: TRBV21-1; CDR3 DNA: TGTGCCAGCAGCAAAGGGGCATCAGGGGCCGACGAGCAGTACTTC; CDR3 protein: CASSKGASGADEQYF
clone size: -; J gene: TRBJ2-3; D gene: -; V gene: TRBV6-5; CDR3 DNA: TGTGCCAGCAGTTACTCAAGGGGTGGCACAGATACGCAGTATTTT; CDR3 protein: CASSYSRGGTDTQYF
clone size: -; J gene: TRBJ2-5; D gene: -; V gene: TRBV4-3; CDR3 DNA: TGCGCCAGCAGCCAAGATTTGGCTACCCAATTAGAGACCCAGTACTTC; CDR3 protein: CASSQDLATQLETQYF
clone size: -; J gene: TRBJ2-5; D gene: TRBD2; V gene: TRBV28; CDR3 DNA: TGTGCCAGCCAGCGGGAGGGGCAAGAGACCCAGTACTTC; CDR3 protein: CASQREGQETQYF
clone size: -; J gene: TRBJ2-5; D gene: -; V gene: TRBV7-2; CDR3 DNA: TGTGCCAGCAGCTTTGGCCGGGGGGAGACCCAGTACTTC; CDR3 protein: CASSFGRGETQYF
clone size: -; J gene: TRBJ1-1; D gene: TRBD1; V gene: TRBV5-1; CDR3 DNA: TGCGCCAGCAGCTTAGTGTCAGGGGGCACTGAAGCTTTCTTT; CDR3 protein: CASSLVSGGTEAFF
clone size: -; J gene: TRBJ1-3; D gene: -; V gene: TRBV20-1; CDR3 DNA: TGCAGTGCCCGAACTGGGCGGACGCTATCTGGAAACACCATATATTTT; CDR3 protein: CSARTGRTLSGNTIYF
clone size: -; J gene: TRBJ2-5; D gene: -; V gene: TRBV5-4; CDR3 DNA: TGTGCCAGCAGCTTGGCCGACATTTGGGGGCAAGAGACCCAGTACTTC; CDR3 protein: CASSLADIWGQETQYF
clone size: -; J gene: TRBJ2-7; D gene: -; V gene: TRBV20-1; CDR3 DNA: TGCAGTGCTAGAAATCAGGGTGTAGGCGAGCAGTACTTC; CDR3 protein: CSARNQGVGEQYF
clone size: once; J gene: TRBJ1-1; D gene: -; V gene: TRBV28; CDR3 DNA: TGTGCCAGCAGTCCTGTCGGGCTTGAAGCTTTCTTT; CDR3 protein: CASSPVGLEAFF
clone size: once; J gene: TRBJ2-6; D gene: -; V gene: TRBV7-8; CDR3 DNA: TGTGCCTCCGACAGGACCGGGGCCAACGTCCTGACTTTC; CDR3 protein: CASDRTGANVLTF
clone size: once; J gene: TRBJ2-2; D gene: -; V gene: TRBV19; CDR3 DNA: TGTGCCAGTAGTATCGGGCAGGGATATAACACCGGGGAGCTGTTTTTT; CDR3 protein: CASSIGQGYNTGELFF
clone size: -; J gene: TRBJ1-2; D gene: -; V gene: TRBV12-3/TRBV12-4; CDR3 DNA: TGTGCCAGCACCCTGGACTATGGGCTTGGCTACACCTTC; CDR3 protein: CASTLDYGLGYTF
clone size: few; J gene: TRBJ1-2; D gene: -; V gene: TRBV30; CDR3 DNA: TGTGCCTGGAATCAGGGAGGGAGTTCCTATGGCTACACCTTC; CDR3 protein: CAWNQGGSSYGYTF
clone size: few; J gene: TRBJ1-2; D gene: -; V gene: TRBV28; CDR3 DNA: TGTGCCAGCAGTTTCCGGGCTCGCTCCTCTTCGAACTATGGCTACACCTTC; CDR3 protein: CASSFRARSSSNYGYTF
clone size: -; J gene: TRBJ2-1; D gene: -; V gene: TRBV7-2; CDR3 DNA: TGTGCCAGCAGCTTAGAGTGGATGACCTCCCATGAGCAGTTCTTC; CDR3 protein: CASSLEWMTSHEQFF
clone size: -; J gene: TRBJ1-6; D gene: -; V gene: TRBV27; CDR3 DNA: TGTGCCAGCAGGTCCCTTGGGGGGGAAGGGTCACCCCTCCACTTT; CDR3 protein: CASRSLGGEGSPLHF
clone size: -; J gene: TRBJ2-3; D gene: TRBD2; V gene: TRBV20-1; CDR3 DNA: TGCAGTGCCCGGCGGCTAGCGGGTACTTCTAGCACAGATACGCAGTATTTT; CDR3 protein: CSARRLAGTSSTDTQYF
clone size: -; J gene: TRBJ2-1; D gene: TRBD2; V gene: TRBV20-1; CDR3 DNA: TGCAGTGCTGTCCGGACTAGCGGGAGCAATGAGCAGTTCTTC; CDR3 protein: CSAVRTSGSNEQFF
clone size: -; J gene: TRBJ1-1; D gene: -; V gene: TRBV2; CDR3 DNA: TGTGCCAGCAGTGAAGGCAGGGTGGATTTTGTTGAAGCTTTCTTT; CDR3 protein: CASSEGRVDFVEAFF
clone size: -; J gene: TRBJ2-3; D gene: TRBD1; V gene: TRBV28; CDR3 DNA: TGTGCCAGCAGTTTACGGGACAGGGGGCTCCCCGCGGATACGCAGTATTTT; CDR3 protein: CASSLRDRGLPADTQYF
clone size: few; J gene: TRBJ1-2; D gene: TRBD1; V gene: TRBV7-9; CDR3 DNA: TGTGCCAGCAGCCCTGGACAGGGGGGTAACTATGGCTACACCTTC; CDR3 protein: CASSPGQGGNYGYTF
clone size: -; J gene: TRBJ2-7; D gene: TRBD1; V gene: TRBV18; CDR3 DNA: TGTGCCAGCTCACCGCAGGGGGCCAGGTACGAGCAGTACTTC; CDR3 protein: CASSPQGARYEQYF
clone size: -; J gene: TRBJ1-2; D gene: -; V gene: TRBV28; CDR3 DNA: TGTGCCAGCAGTTTATGGTCACAGGTCCAGGGGGGCTACACCTTC; CDR3 protein: CASSLWSQVQGGYTF
clone size: -; J gene: TRBJ2-3; D gene: -; V gene: TRBV28; CDR3 DNA: TGTGCCAGCAGCCCACCGACAGGAGGTTACACAGATACGCAGTATTTT; CDR3 protein: CASSPPTGGYTDTQYF